Shown below are 17 T cell receptor beta chains from a single sample sequenced in a study of shared clonotypes between healthy human individuals (dated by TCRdb to the early 2020s). Libraries were built with the immunoSEQ multiplex PCR assay. The table was pulled from immuneACCESS by TCRdb, which kept in-frame rearrangements only. Such tables lose some clones; where checked, under half of the loss comes from unresolved V genes, and the rest has no known cause. The sample yields roughly 2 million clones; approximately 95% were counted once. The ten largest clones add up to over 0.1% of the sample. The material sequenced was naive CD4+ T cells sorted from blood. In the paper's terms, the cell subset or site label means: CD45RA+ positively selected. All receptors derive from a man in his late teens or twenties in good health.

The rearrangement joins TRBV9 to TRBJ2-7, with TRBD1 as a possible D gene (5 bases). Germline CDR1 is SGDLS and CDR2 is YYNGEE. This CDR3 spans 15 amino acids. The V gene lost 0 bases and the J gene lost 5 bases, with 15 bases spanning the gap. The DNA for the CDR3 is TGTGCCAGCAGCGTAGTCCCAGGGTACCGGAACGAGCAGTACTTC. It yields the protein CASSVVPGYRNEQYF.

A remark on this clone: The identical CDR3 is also encoded by other nucleotide sequences in the sample. This chain joins TRBV19 and TRBJ1-6; TRBD1 is a possible D gene (6 bases). Per germline, CDR1 LNHDA and CDR2 SQIVND (reference sequence). V lost 3 bases to trimming and J lost 7 bases, with 10 bases between them. CDR3 length: 14 residues. This CDR3 is CASSIVQGNSPLHF. For the CDR3, the DNA is TGTGCCAGTAGTATTGTCCAGGGGAATTCACCCCTCCACTTT.

Turning to this clone: The sample has other DNA sequences that encode this CDR3 too. The chain uses TRBV6-5 and TRBJ1-3; D remains ambiguous. Between the trimmed V and J ends, which lost 2 bases and 1 base, there was a span of 6 bases. CDR1 is MNHEY, CDR2 SVGAGI, per germline. The CDR3 sequence is 14 residues long. CDR3 DNA: TGTGCCAGCAGTTACGGAGGATCTGGAAACACCATATATTTT. Translating it yields CASSYGGSGNTIYF.

This chain joins TRBV4-1 and TRBJ2-3; a possible D gene is TRBD2 (6 bases). Deletions cut 0 bases from V and 3 bases from J, with 19 bases between. The CDR3 consists of 18 residues. Germline assignment: CDR1 MGHRA and CDR2 YSYEKL. The CDR3 loop is CASSQEWGDLLGTDTQYF. As DNA, the CDR3 is TGCGCCAGCAGCCAAGAATGGGGGGACCTACTCGGTACAGATACGCAGTATTTT.

The chain employs TRBV9 and TRBJ1-5; tentative D call: TRBD1 (6 bases). Germline CDR1 reads SGDLS; CDR2 reads YYNGEE. V was shortened by 4 bases and J by 6 bases, with 14 bases between the two germline ends. The CDR3 totals 14 residues. This chain's CDR3 is CASSPRGGSQPQHF. CDR3 in DNA: TGTGCCAGCAGCCCTAGAGGGGGGAGTCAGCCCCAGCATTTT.

This clone was detected only once. The CDR3 region is CASSRSGSRGEQYF. DNA of the CDR3: TGTGCCAGCAGCCGCTCCGGATCTAGGGGAGAGCAGTACTTC. The V call is TRBV7-9, the J call TRBJ2-7; a possible D gene is TRBD1 (5 bases). With 5 bases removed from V and 7 bases from J, the gap between germline ends came to 18 bases. In germline, CDR1 is SEHNR, CDR2 FQNEAQ (reference sequence). The CDR3 is made up of 14 amino acids.

This chain uses TRBV2 with TRBJ1-1; 10 bases map to TRBD1. The CDR3 spans 15 residues. CDR1 and CDR2 from the germline V gene are SNHLY and FYNNEI. V lost 10 bases and J lost 2; bases outside the gene matches: 10. CDR3 residues: CANLGTGVENTEAFF. The CDR3 nucleotides are TGTGCCAACCTAGGGACAGGGGTCGAAAACACTGAAGCTTTCTTT.

This chain joins TRBV10-2 and TRBJ1-5, with 7 bases aligning to TRBD1. CDR3 length: 17 amino acids. V dropped 3 bases and J dropped 3; count of bases not matched to a gene: 11. Germline V gene lookup returns CDR1 WSHSY and CDR2 SAAADI. The CDR3, as DNA: TGCGCCAGCAGTGATACCGGGACAGCTAGCTTCAATCAGCCCCAGCATTTT. Its translation: CASSDTGTASFNQPQHF.

This chain uses TRBV11-3 with TRBJ2-1, with 7 bases aligning to TRBD2. CDR1 is SGHNT and CDR2 is YENEEA in the germline V gene. The V segment lost 0 bases and the J segment 6 bases; nucleotides outside the gene matches: 2. The CDR3 consists of 14 residues. CDR3 sequence reads: CASSLEGGSNEQFF. CDR3 nucleotides: TGTGCCAGCAGCTTAGAAGGCGGGAGCAATGAGCAGTTCTTC.

As DNA, the CDR3 is TGTGCCAGTAGCGGACAGGGGGTAAGCAATCAGCCCCAGCATTTT. This sequence encodes CASSGQGVSNQPQHF. The chain uses TRBV19 and TRBJ1-5; 10 positions match TRBD1. Per the germline V gene, CDR1 is LNHDA and CDR2 is SQIVND (reference sequence). Germline trimming cut 6 bases from V and 1 base from J; bases unmatched to any gene: 3. The length of the CDR3 is 15 residues. Full variable domain (rest looked up from reference TRBV19 and TRBJ1-5): DGGITQSPKYLFRKEGQNVTLSCEQNLNHDAMYWYRQDPGQGLRLIYYSQIVNDFQKGDIAEGYSVSREKKESFPLTVTSAQKNPTAFYLCASSGQGVSNQPQHFGDGTRLSIL.

The chain couples TRBV6-1 to TRBJ1-5; no reliable D call. Germline values: CDR1 MNHNS, CDR2 SASEGT. This CDR3 comprises 12 residues. Trimming took off 2 bases at V and 4 bases at J, with 3 bases between the two ends. CDR3 in amino acids: CASSENNQPQHF. CDR3 nucleotide sequence: TGTGCCAGCAGTGAAAATAATCAGCCCCAGCATTTT.

The V and J genes are TRBV2 and TRBJ2-6; D may be TRBD1 (5 bases). The germline V gene has CDR1 SNHLY and CDR2 FYNNEI. The CDR3 length is 16 residues. V was clipped by 6 bases and J by 2 bases, with 14 bases between them. The CDR3 bases are TGTGCCAGCAGGACCTCCAGGGCTACTGGGGCCAACGTCCTGACTTTC. This gives the protein CASRTSRATGANVLTF.

The CDR3 region has the DNA TGTGCCAGCAGCTTAACCCGGGACGTCTACGAGCAGTACTTC. This sequence encodes CASSLTRDVYEQYF. V and J are TRBV27 and TRBJ2-7, with D perhaps TRBD1 or TRBD2 (5 bases each). Germline V lookup: CDR1 MNHEY, CDR2 SMNVEV (reference sequence). This CDR3 region has 14 residues. Trimming removed 6 bases from V and 3 bases from J, with 15 bases in between.

This chain connects TRBV4-3 to TRBJ1-6, with 10 positions matching TRBD1. V shed 4 bases, J shed 9 bases, and the junction held 6 bases outside the gene matches. Germline CDR1 is LGHNA and CDR2 is YSLEER. The CDR3 extends over 15 amino acids. The CDR3 reads CASSLTGTGVSPLHF. The CDR3 DNA reads as TGCGCCAGCAGCCTTACCGGGACAGGGGTTTCACCCCTCCACTTT.

Here the CDR3 reads CACRIPETQYF. Here the CDR3 DNA reads TGTGCCTGCAGGATTCCGGAGACCCAGTACTTC. This sequence joins TRBV30 and TRBJ2-5; no clear D gene. The CDR3 runs to 11 residues. The germline V gene has CDR1 GTSNPN and CDR2 SVGIG (reference sequence). The V end was cut by 6 bases, the J end by 5 bases, with 10 bases between.

The chain carries TRBV19 and TRBJ2-7; 7 bases are shared with TRBD1. The CDR3 extends over 15 amino acids. Germline CDR1 is LNHDA and CDR2 is SQIVND (reference sequence). Germline trimming cut 4 bases from V and 5 bases from J; bases unmatched to any gene: 11. The DNA of the CDR3 is TGTGCCAGTAGTAGAAGGGGGCAACTGATAGACGAGCAGTACTTC. Translation: CASSRRGQLIDEQYF.

V and J are TRBV4-3 and TRBJ2-1; D possibly corresponds to TRBD1 (8 bases). Germline V gene sequence: CDR1 LGHNA, CDR2 YSLEER. This CDR3 has 20 residues. Between the trimmed V and J ends, which lost 0 bases and 6 bases, there was a span of 27 bases. CDR3 DNA: TGCGCCAGCAGCCAAGAAGTGAGTGGGGGCAGGACAGGGAGGGGCAATGAGCAGTTCTTC. Its protein is CASSQEVSGGRTGRGNEQFF.